Sequencing of this T cell receptor (beta chain) was carried out in a study of ipilimumab plus nivolumab after autologous stem cell transplantation. About the research overall: Patients received a median of roughly 5 ipilimumab and roughly eight nivolumab doses. The DLBCL cohort had primary refractory and relapsed disease, with 18-month progression-free survival of around 84% and 29%. Findings and limits, study-wide: The authors say TCR, Treg and microbiome findings warrant further study.

This table comes from immunoSEQ multiplex PCR, and its TCRdb copy is limited to in-frame clones, with some not included. The sample shows about 22,000 clones, 77% of them seen only once. Patients got ipilimumab 1 mg/kg beginning 14 to 28 days post-transplant. CDR1 and CDR2 from the germline V gene are SGHDT and YYEEEE. With 5 bases clipped from V and 9 bases from J, the junction kept 7 bases outside the gene matches. The CDR3 totals 12 residues. Concerning this clone itself: Its specificity is not known.

This rearrangement joins TRBV5-6 to TRBJ2-7, with TRBD1 matching 8 bases. The sequencing here drew on PBMCs, taken in a trial of ipilimumab plus nivolumab as post-transplant consolidation. The sequence derives from a male donor with diffuse large B-cell lymphoma. As DNA, the CDR3 is TGTGCCAGCAGTTTAGACAGGGGATGGCAGTACTTC. Translation: CASSLDRGWQYF. Full variable domain (outside the CDR3, taken from reference TRBV5-6 and TRBJ2-7): DAGVTQSPTHLIKTRGQQVTLRCSPKSGHDTVSWYQQALGQGPQFIFQYYEEEERQRGNFPDRFSGHQFPNYSSELNVNALLLGDSALYLCASSLDRGWQYFGPGTRLTVT.